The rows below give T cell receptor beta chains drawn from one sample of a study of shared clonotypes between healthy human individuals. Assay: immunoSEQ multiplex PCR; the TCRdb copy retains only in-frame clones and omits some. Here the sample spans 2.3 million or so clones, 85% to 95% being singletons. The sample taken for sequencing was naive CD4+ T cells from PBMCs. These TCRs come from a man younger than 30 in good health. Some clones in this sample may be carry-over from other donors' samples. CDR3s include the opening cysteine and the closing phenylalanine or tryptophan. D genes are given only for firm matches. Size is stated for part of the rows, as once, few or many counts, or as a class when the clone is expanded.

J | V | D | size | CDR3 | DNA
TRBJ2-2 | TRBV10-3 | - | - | CAISNPGPNTGELFF | TGTGCCATCAGTAACCCGGGGCCGAACACCGGGGAGCTGTTTTTT
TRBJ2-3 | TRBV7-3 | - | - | CASSLRHSTVLSPQYF | TGTGCCAGCAGCTTACGTCACAGCACGGTTTTATCCCCGCAGTATTTT
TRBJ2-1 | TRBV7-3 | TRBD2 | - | CASSLNPLAEDYNEQFF | TGTGCCAGCAGCTTAAACCCGCTAGCGGAGGACTACAATGAGCAGTTCTTC
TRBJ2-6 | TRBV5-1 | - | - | CASSLRDSGANVLTF | TGCGCCAGCAGCTTAAGGGACTCTGGGGCCAACGTCCTGACTTTC
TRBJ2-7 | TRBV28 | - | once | CASRGGFGKANEQYF | TGTGCCAGCAGAGGGGGTTTTGGGAAGGCTAACGAGCAGTACTTC
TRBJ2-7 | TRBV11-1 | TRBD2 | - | CASSLASGTPYYEQYF | TGTGCCAGCAGCTTAGCAAGCGGGACCCCTTACTACGAGCAGTACTTC
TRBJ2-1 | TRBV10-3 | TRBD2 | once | CAISELVAGGYNEQFF | TGTGCCATCAGTGAGTTAGTAGCGGGAGGGTACAATGAGCAGTTCTTC
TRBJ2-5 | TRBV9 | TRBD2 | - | CASSVRGRGETQYF | TGTGCCAGCAGCGTACGCGGGAGAGGAGAGACCCAGTACTTC
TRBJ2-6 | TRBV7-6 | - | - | CASSLAGWPGANVLTF | TGTGCCAGCAGCTTAGCTGGATGGCCTGGGGCCAACGTCCTGACTTTC
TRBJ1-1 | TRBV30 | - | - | CAWTPLKVGNTEAFF | TGTGCCTGGACCCCCCTGAAGGTAGGAAACACTGAAGCTTTCTTT
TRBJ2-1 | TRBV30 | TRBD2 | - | CAWISTSGVSYNEQFF | TGTGCCTGGATATCGACTAGCGGGGTCTCCTACAATGAGCAGTTCTTC